This TCR beta chain emerged from a study of blood T cells in healthy people across ages. A second 7 to 11 cycle PCR used barcoded and J-beta primers. TCRdb redid the calling of the 5' RACE reads with MiXCR, one entry per CDR3 protein. The data contain approximately 1.5 million distinct CDR3 sequences, about 45% of them singletons. The CDR3 covers 16 residues. Per germline, CDR1 DFQATT and CDR2 SNEGSKA (reference sequence). Trimming pared 5 bases from V and 4 bases from J, leaving 22 bases between. This clonotype was detected only once. Sequencing was carried out using blood. The chain recombines TRBV20-1 with TRBJ2-3; TRBD2 is a possible D gene (6 bases). This TCR derives from a woman between 18 and 29 years old in good health. The CDR3 reads CSAPRPPGREADTQYF. The DNA of the CDR3 is TGCAGTGCTCCCCGACCTCCCGGGAGAGAGGCAGATACGCAGTATTTT.